This entry concerns a single TCR beta chain. Its target is not known. This sample stems from a study of T cell repertoires in cytomegalovirus infection. Study-level information: Use of recently identified HLA-C-restricted and well-studied HLA-B-restricted CMV epitopes was part of the study.

Germline V gives CDR1 MDHEN, CDR2 SYDVKM. Trimming cost V 3 bases and J 5 bases, with 19 bases left between them. This CDR3 region has 16 residues. One entry per CDR3 protein results from TCRdb running MiXCR on the reads. The data hold 250,000 to 300,000 distinct CDR3 sequences, with under 25% observed a single time. Study results and caveats: What dominated the ex vivo response were HLA-C-restricted CMV-specific TCR beta clonotypes.

The chain joins TRBV28 to TRBJ2-5; D may match TRBD1 or TRBD2 (5 bases each). This material consisted of cultured PBMCs, taken from culture after CMV antigen stimulation. The sequence was obtained from a human donor in good health (CMV status not recorded). Some clones in this sample may be carry-over from other donors' samples. This CDR3 reads CASSLTGTSYFETQYF. DNA for the CDR3: TGTGCCAGCAGTTTGACCGGGACGTCTTATTTCGAGACCCAGTACTTC.